This T cell receptor (beta chain) was identified during a study of a mutant IDH1 vaccine in newly diagnosed glioma. Study-wide background: Commencement of vaccination occurred 4-6 weeks following radiotherapy alone, or concurrently with temozolomide cycles. Antecedent treatment encompassed radiotherapy, temozolomide, or their combination; the majority received both.

Turning to this clone: Antigen: not known.

Using immunoSEQ multiplex PCR, the repertoire was profiled, and TCRdb retains in-frame clones only, with some absent. The top ten clones hold approximately 1.5% of a sample with roughly 39,000 clones, 80% to 90% of them seen once. Study-wide results and limits: Pseudoprogression showed no apparent link to changes in top peripheral T cell clonotypes.

From germline, CDR1 is MNHEY and CDR2 SMNVEV (reference sequence). This CDR3 comprises 14 residues. V lost 5 bases to trimming and J lost 8 bases, with 18 bases between them. The time point denotes: week 5, during vaccination. The vaccine gave 300 ug of a 20-mer mutant IDH1 peptide subcutaneously per dose. Donors had new WHO grade 3 or 4 IDH1-mutant, ATRX-lost astrocytomas. This chain connects TRBV27 to TRBJ1-2; a possible D gene is TRBD1 (5 bases). This clonotype was sampled from a man aged 35 to 55 with glioma. The specimen was PBMCs, collected from a glioma patient whose treatment included an IDH1 peptide vaccine. Here the CDR3 DNA reads TGTGCCAGCAGTGTCACCCTCCAGGGTCCAGGCTACACCTTC. As protein: CASSVTLQGPGYTF.